Below are 32 T cell receptor beta chains sequenced from a single sample in a study of early T cells in non-severe SARS-CoV-2 infection. TCRdb re-analysed the 5' RACE reads in MiXCR, keeping a single row per CDR3 protein. The sample contains about 97,000 distinct CDR3 sequences, roughly 13% of which appear only once. The sequenced material came from whole blood. The source of these receptors is an adult who was a healthcare worker with PCR-confirmed SARS-CoV-2 infection or an uninfected control (not recorded which).

V gene TRBV2 combines with J gene TRBJ2-1, with 7 bases identical to TRBD2. The germline V gene has CDR1 SNHLY and CDR2 FYNNEI. CDR3 size: 12 residues. After removal of 7 bases from V and 5 bases from J, the junction contained 2 bases not matched to a gene. CDR3 amino acids: CASKGRDNEQFF. CDR3 bases: TGTGCCAGCAAGGGGAGGGACAATGAGCAGTTCTTC.

This clonotype was counted ten times or more. CDR3 sequence (DNA): TGTGCCAGCAGCGGGCCCCGGGACAGACTCGGGGAGCTGTTTTTT. It yields the protein CASSGPRDRLGELFF. The chain combines TRBV9 with TRBJ2-2; 7 positions match TRBD1. Germline values: CDR1 SGDLS, CDR2 YYNGEE. The CDR3 extends over 15 amino acids. V lost 3 bases, J lost 7 bases, and 9 bases stayed unmatched. The full variable domain, with the rest looked up from reference TRBV9 and TRBJ2-2, is DSGVTQTPKHLITATGQRVTLRCSPRSGDLSVYWYQQSLDQGLQFLIQYYNGEERAKGNILERFSAQQFPDLHSELNLSSLELGDSALYFCASSGPRDRLGELFFGEGSRLTVL.

This clonotype was observed a few times. The rearrangement joins TRBV12-3 or TRBV12-4 to TRBJ2-7; 8 bases fit TRBD1. V lost 4 bases, J lost 3 bases, and 5 bases stayed unmatched. The CDR3 totals 14 residues. Here the CDR3 reads CASSSGTGLYEQYF. DNA of the CDR3: TGTGCCAGCAGTTCCGGGACAGGTCTCTACGAGCAGTACTTC.

This clonotype has at least ten counts. The chain recombines TRBV5-4 with TRBJ2-1; the match to TRBD2 covers 15 bases. Trimming cost V 3 bases and J 8 bases; bases outside gene matches: 6. This CDR3 spans 16 amino acids. Germline-derived CDR1 and CDR2 are SGHNT and YYREEE (reference sequence). CDR3 sequence (DNA): TGTGCCAGCAGCTCAGGACGGACTAGCGGGAGGGATGAGCAGTTCTTC. Translation gives CASSSGRTSGRDEQFF.

This clonotype showed up many times. The chain couples TRBV27 to TRBJ2-7; D may be TRBD2 (5 bases). Trimming cost V 3 bases and J 7 bases, with 13 bases left between them. Germline-derived CDR1 and CDR2 are MNHEY and SMNVEV (reference sequence). CDR3 length: 13 residues. In DNA, the CDR3 is TGTGCCAGCAGTTTCGCCACGAGGAGGGAGCAGTACTTC. It translates to CASSFATRREQYF.

This clonotype turned up a few times. V and J are TRBV29-1 and TRBJ1-1, with D uncertain. This CDR3 region has 14 residues. The V end lost 4 bases, the J end lost 1 base, and 13 bases lay between the germline ends. Germline V CDR1 and CDR2: SQVTM, ANQGSEA. The CDR3 DNA reads TGCAGCGTTGGACGGGCGGGCCAGAACACTGAAGCTTTCTTT. This translates into CSVGRAGQNTEAFF.

This clonotype was counted at least ten times. The J gene is TRBJ1-2, the V gene TRBV15; D remains unclear. Germline CDR1 and CDR2: LNHNV and YYDKDF (reference sequence). With 1 base removed from V and 6 bases from J, the gap between germline ends came to 3 bases. This CDR3 has 11 residues. This CDR3 is CATSRADGYTF. The CDR3 DNA sequence: TGTGCCACCAGCAGAGCGGATGGCTACACCTTC. Filled out from reference TRBV15 and TRBJ1-2, the complete variable domain reads DAMVIQNPRYQVTQFGKPVTLSCSQTLNHNVMYWYQQKSSQAPKLLFHYYDKDFNNEADTPDNFQSRRPNTSFCFLDIRSPGLGDTAMYLCATSRADGYTFGSGTRLTVV.

This clonotype was detected only a few times. V is TRBV6-1 and J is TRBJ2-4; D is ambiguous. V shed 6 bases and J shed 6 bases, with 6 bases lying between them. CDR3 length: 11 amino acids. CDR1 is MNHNS and CDR2 is SASEGT in the germline V gene. The CDR3 DNA is TGTGCCAGCAGGGAAATAAACATTCAGTACTTC. Protein: CASREINIQYF.

There are many counts of this clonotype. The rearrangement links TRBV13 to TRBJ2-1, with D unclear. Looked up from germline, CDR1 is PRHDT and CDR2 is FYEKMQ (reference sequence). Between the trimmed V and J ends, which lost 4 bases and 7 bases, there was a span of 8 bases. This CDR3 spans 12 amino acids. The CDR3 sequence is CASSSWGNEQFF. The CDR3, as DNA: TGTGCCAGCAGCTCGTGGGGAAATGAGCAGTTCTTC.

V gene TRBV20-1 combines with J gene TRBJ1-2; the D is unclear. CDR1 is DFQATT, CDR2 SNEGSKA, per germline (reference sequence). The CDR3 length is 9 residues. The CDR3: CRGLDGYTF. In DNA form, the CDR3 reads TGCAGGGGTCTCGATGGCTACACCTTC.

This clonotype came up many times. V usage is TRBV12-5 and J usage is TRBJ2-1, with D tentatively TRBD1 or TRBD2 (5 bases each). The CDR3 loop spans 14 amino acids. CDR1 LGHNT and CDR2 FRNRAP come from the germline V gene. The V and J ends lost 7 bases and 2 bases respectively, with 12 bases between them. The CDR3 reads CASAPGQAYNEQFF. The CDR3 DNA reads as TGTGCTAGTGCCCCGGGGCAGGCCTACAATGAGCAGTTCTTC. The whole variable domain, filled in from reference TRBV12-5 and TRBJ2-1, reads DARVTQTPRHKVTEMGQEVTMRCQPILGHNTVFWYRQTMMQGLELLAYFRNRAPLDDSGMPKDRFSAEMPDATLATLKIQPSEPRDSAVYFCASAPGQAYNEQFFGPGTRLTVL.

The genes are TRBV7-9 and TRBJ2-1; D is possibly TRBD2 (6 bases). V was trimmed by 5 bases and J by 9 bases, leaving 17 bases between them. CDR1 SEHNR and CDR2 FQNEAQ come from the germline V gene (reference sequence). The CDR3 is made up of 14 amino acids. CDR3 sequence: CASSPTRSASEQFF. The CDR3, as DNA: TGTGCCAGCAGCCCGACTAGATCAGCGAGTGAGCAGTTCTTC.

This clonotype was seen many times. This chain links TRBV29-1 with TRBJ2-1; D is unresolved. Per the germline V gene, CDR1 is SQVTM and CDR2 is ANQGSEA. The CDR3 is 11 amino acids. The DNA for the CDR3 is TGCAGTGCCCCCCTCGGGAATGAGCAGTTCTTC. Protein: CSAPLGNEQFF.

This clonotype was picked up a small number of times. Germline and junction disagree at one end, which may indicate a read error. The V call is TRBV7-9, the J call TRBJ2-5; D is ambiguous. The CDR3 has 9 amino acids. The germline gives CDR1 SEHNR, CDR2 FQNEAQ (reference sequence). CDR3 protein: CASNPFLAF. DNA of the CDR3: TGTGCCAGCAACCCTTTCTTAGCCTTC.

This rearrangement joins TRBV6-5 to TRBJ2-7; no firm D call. This CDR3 has 12 residues. The germline gives CDR1 MNHEY, CDR2 SVGAGI. The V and J ends lost 6 bases and 2 bases respectively, with 8 bases between them. The CDR3 region has the DNA TGTGCCAGCAGCCCACTAACCTACGAGCAGTACTTC. Its protein product is CASSPLTYEQYF.

The V call is TRBV6-6, the J call TRBJ2-1, with 8 bases lining up with TRBD2. V trimming: 2 bases; J trimming: 2 bases; junction bases outside the gene matches: 5. Germline V gene data show CDR1 as MNHNY and CDR2 as SVGAGI (reference sequence). CDR3 size: 16 residues. CDR3 in amino acids: CASSYTREVTYNEQFF. The CDR3 region has the DNA TGTGCCAGCAGTTACACGCGGGAGGTCACCTACAATGAGCAGTTCTTC.

This clonotype appeared a few times. The chain recombines TRBV14 with TRBJ2-2; the D is unclear. Trimming pared 5 bases from V and 3 bases from J, leaving 4 bases between. From germline, CDR1 is SGHDN and CDR2 FVKESK. The CDR3 has 12 residues. The CDR3 spells CASSGHTGELFF. In DNA form, the CDR3 reads TGTGCCAGCAGCGGGCACACCGGGGAGCTGTTTTTT.

This clonotype has only a few counts. As DNA, the CDR3 is TGCGCCAGCAGCTTCCCCGGGATCGATGAGCAGTTCTTC. Its translation: CASSFPGIDEQFF. The rearrangement uses TRBV5-1 and TRBJ2-1; possible D gene TRBD2, 5 bases. From germline, CDR1 is SGHRS and CDR2 YFSETQ. V shed 2 bases and J shed 8 bases, with 11 bases lying between them. CDR3 size: 13 residues.

As for this clonotype: Given a much more abundant clone one base away, this may be a read error. The rearrangement uses TRBV19 and TRBJ2-1; 7 bases agree with TRBD1. CDR1 and CDR2 from the germline V gene are LNHDA and SQIVND (reference sequence). The V gene end was trimmed by 5 bases and the J gene end by 16 bases; junction bases not matched to a gene: 20. The CDR3 is 15 amino acids. The DNA of the CDR3 is TGTGCCAGTAGTCGAGGGGACAGTCTAGGCAATGTGCAATTCTTC. Amino acids: CASSRGDSLGNVQFF.

The gene calls are TRBV12-3 or TRBV12-4 and TRBJ1-5, with a weak D call TRBD1 (5 bases). The CDR3 length is 16 residues. V was cut by 5 bases and J by 0 bases, with 14 bases left in between. The CDR3 region is CASSPRQLNSNQPQHF. The DNA for the CDR3 is TGTGCCAGCAGTCCCCGACAGCTCAATAGCAATCAGCCCCAGCATTTT.

The V gene is TRBV28, the J gene TRBJ2-6; D unresolved. The CDR3 covers 15 residues. CDR1 is MDHEN, CDR2 SYDVKM, per germline. The V end was cut by 5 bases, the J end by 0 bases, with 8 bases between. CDR3 loop: CASSIDLSGANVLTF. The CDR3 DNA reads as TGTGCCAGCAGTATAGACCTCTCTGGGGCCAACGTCCTGACTTTC. Combining the CDR3 with reference TRBV28 and TRBJ2-6 gives the whole variable domain DVKVTQSSRYLVKRTGEKVFLECVQDMDHENMFWYRQDPGLGLRLIYFSYDVKMKEKGDIPEGYSVSREKKERFSLILESASTNQTSMYLCASSIDLSGANVLTFGAGSRLTVL.

V and J are TRBV2 and TRBJ2-7, with TRBD2 as a possible D gene (5 bases). The V end lost 6 bases, the J end lost 1 base, and 7 bases lay between the germline ends. The germline CDR1 and CDR2 sequences are SNHLY and FYNNEI. The CDR3 is 12 amino acids. CDR3 region: CASSGESYEQYF. In nucleotides, the CDR3 is TGTGCCAGCAGCGGGGAATCCTACGAGCAGTACTTC. Using reference TRBV2 and TRBJ2-7 for the parts outside the CDR3, the full variable domain is EPEVTQTPSHQVTQMGQEVILRCVPISNHLYFYWYRQILGQKVEFLVSFYNNEISEKSEIFDDQFSVERPDGSNFTLKIRSTKLEDSAMYFCASSGESYEQYFGPGTRLTVT.

This clonotype was found a few times. This chain links TRBV29-1 with TRBJ2-3; D may be TRBD1 or TRBD2 (5 bases each). CDR1 is SQVTM, CDR2 ANQGSEA, per germline. Trimming took 4 bases from V and 4 from J, leaving 12 bases between them. The CDR3 is 13 residues long. CDR3 nucleotide sequence: TGCAGCGTTGGGTGGCAGGGAGCAGATACGCAGTATTTT. Protein sequence: CSVGWQGADTQYF.

This chain connects TRBV7-2 to TRBJ2-1, with TRBD2 matching 10 bases. Germline assignment: CDR1 SGHTA and CDR2 FQGNSA. The CDR3 contains 20 residues. V dropped 3 bases and J dropped 0; count of bases not matched to a gene: 14. Here the CDR3 reads CTSSFAALAGALSSYNEQFF. Here the CDR3 DNA reads TGTACCAGCAGCTTCGCGGCCCTAGCGGGAGCCCTTAGCTCCTACAATGAGCAGTTCTTC.

There are a few counts of this clonotype. The rearrangement links TRBV19 to TRBJ2-1, with 7 nucleotides matching TRBD2. The CDR3 extends over 18 amino acids. CDR1 and CDR2 (germline): LNHDA, SQIVND (reference sequence). Trimming took 4 bases from V and 1 from J; bases not matched to a gene: 13. CDR3 nucleotide sequence: TGTGCCAGTAGTAATCCCAGCGGGATGTCCCGTTCCTACAATGAGCAGTTCTTC. Its protein product is CASSNPSGMSRSYNEQFF.

The chain employs TRBV12-3 or TRBV12-4 and TRBJ2-3; D is unclear. CDR3 length equals 12 residues. V shed 6 bases and J shed 4 bases, with 8 bases lying between them. DNA for the CDR3: TGTGCCAGCAGCCAACCCGCAGATACGCAGTATTTT. Encoded protein: CASSQPADTQYF.

The J gene is TRBJ2-3, the V gene TRBV12-3 or TRBV12-4; no definite D call. The CDR3 runs to 14 residues. Trimming left V 1 base short and J 1 base short, with 6 bases between. The CDR3 nucleotides are TGTGCCAGCAGTTTAGAGTCAGGCACAGATACGCAGTATTTT. Its protein product is CASSLESGTDTQYF.

The chain employs TRBV5-8 and TRBJ1-4; D gene uncertain. Deletions cut 3 bases from V and 8 bases from J, with 14 bases between. The CDR3 length is 14 residues. The germline V gene has CDR1 SGHTS and CDR2 YDEGEE. CDR3 bases: TGTGCCAGCAGCTACGCGGGCACCGGGGAAAAACTGTTTTTT. This codes for CASSYAGTGEKLFF.

This clonotype has just a few counts. This chain links TRBV3-1 with TRBJ1-1; no reliable D call. V lost 1 base and J lost 4, with 7 bases in between. In germline, CDR1 is LGHDT, CDR2 YNNKEL (reference sequence). The CDR3 has 13 amino acids. The CDR3 bases are TGTGCCAGCAGCCAAGCCCGGGGCACTGAAGCTTTCTTT. Protein sequence: CASSQARGTEAFF.

In this sample, this clonotype turned up a few times. V usage is TRBV11-2 and J usage is TRBJ2-5, with D uncertain. The CDR3 is 10 amino acids. V was pared by 5 bases and J by 5 bases, with 3 bases between. The V gene's germline CDR1 is SGHAT and CDR2 FQNNGV. CDR3 in amino acids: CASSEETQYF. CDR3 coding DNA: TGTGCCAGCAGCGAGGAGACCCAGTACTTC.

This clonotype was observed many times. The V gene is TRBV3-1, the J gene TRBJ2-3; tentative D call: TRBD1 (5 bases). The CDR3 runs to 17 residues. Trimming pared 0 bases from V and 2 bases from J, leaving 15 bases between. The germline gives CDR1 LGHDT, CDR2 YNNKEL (reference sequence). The CDR3 coding sequence is TGTGCCAGCAGCCAAGATACTGGACAATCCTTCACAGATACGCAGTATTTT. It codes for CASSQDTGQSFTDTQYF.

The chain recombines TRBV5-1 with TRBJ2-1, with 8 nucleotides matching TRBD2. This CDR3 is built from 16 residues. The germline V gene encodes CDR1 SGHRS and CDR2 YFSETQ. V was pared by 6 bases and J by 7 bases, with 15 bases of the junction left unmatched. In DNA form, the CDR3 reads TGCGCCAGCAAACTGGCCAGCGGGAGCTTCTGGAATGAGCAGTTCTTC. It specifies CASKLASGSFWNEQFF. The whole variable domain, remainder taken from reference TRBV5-1 and TRBJ2-1, is KAGVTQTPRYLIKTRGQQVTLSCSPISGHRSVSWYQQTPGQGLQFLFEYFSETQRNKGNFPGRFSGRQFSNSRSEMNVSTLELGDSALYLCASKLASGSFWNEQFFGPGTRLTVL.